Presented here are 10 T cell receptor beta chains from one specimen sequenced in a study of shared clonotypes between healthy human individuals. Some clones are missing from TCRdb's copy, which holds only in-frame ones; the method was immunoSEQ multiplex PCR. The data contain some 650,000 clones, around 97% of them singletons. Sequenced: naive CD4+ T cells sorted from blood. Subset here: CD45RA+ positively selected. The receptors come from a woman aged 25 to 45 in good health.

This rearrangement joins TRBV19 to TRBJ1-1; D is unresolved. V was cut by 3 bases and J by 4 bases, with 6 bases left in between. The germline CDR1 and CDR2 sequences are LNHDA and SQIVND (reference sequence). The CDR3 is 12 residues long. CDR3 amino acids: CASSIPGTEAFF. In nucleotides, the CDR3 is TGTGCCAGTAGTATCCCGGGCACTGAAGCTTTCTTT.

The chain is built from TRBV10-2 and TRBJ2-1, with D possibly matching TRBD2 (6 bases). CDR1 and CDR2 (germline): WSHSY, SAAADI. Trimming left V 6 bases short and J 2 bases short, with 11 bases between. The CDR3 runs 14 residues. This chain's CDR3 is CASRASAAYNEQFF. CDR3 DNA: TGCGCCAGCAGGGCTAGCGCTGCCTACAATGAGCAGTTCTTC.

The gene calls are TRBV27 and TRBJ2-1; 8 nucleotides agree with TRBD1. Germline V lookup: CDR1 MNHEY, CDR2 SMNVEV (reference sequence). The CDR3 is made up of 15 amino acids. V was pared by 3 bases and J by 3 bases, with 4 bases of the junction left unmatched. The CDR3 here is CASSLDRVSYNEQFF. For the CDR3, the DNA is TGTGCCAGCAGTTTGGACAGGGTAAGCTACAATGAGCAGTTCTTC.

CDR3 sequence (DNA): TGTGCCAGCAGCCTACAGGGGGCTACGGGCGAGCAGTACTTC. It codes for CASSLQGATGEQYF. The chain carries TRBV13 and TRBJ2-7; 9 bases fit TRBD1. The CDR3 covers 14 residues. CDR1 PRHDT and CDR2 FYEKMQ come from the germline V gene (reference sequence). The junction had 8 bases not matched to a gene; V was cut back by 5 bases and J by 6 bases.

This sequence joins TRBV14 and TRBJ2-5; 12 bases are a match to TRBD2. The V gene's germline CDR1 is SGHDN and CDR2 FVKESK. CDR3 size: 16 residues. V was clipped by 6 bases and J by 5 bases; unmatched bases: 10. The CDR3 DNA follows: TGTGCCAGCAGTCGGACTAGCGGGGCTTCCGGGGAGACCCAGTACTTC. This sequence encodes CASSRTSGASGETQYF.

The chain is built from TRBV6-4 and TRBJ2-7; 9 bases are a match to TRBD2. The CDR3 is 15 amino acids. With 0 bases clipped from V and 2 bases from J, the junction kept 2 bases outside the gene matches. Germline V CDR1 and CDR2: MRHNA, SNTAGT. The chain's CDR3 is CASSDSGGRAYEQYF. CDR3 nucleotide sequence: TGTGCCAGCAGTGACTCGGGCGGGAGGGCCTACGAGCAGTACTTC.

The chain is built from TRBV5-1 and TRBJ2-2; 11 bases agree with TRBD1. The germline CDR1 and CDR2 sequences are SGHRS and YFSETQ. Trimming removed 5 bases from V and 7 bases from J; junction bases left unmatched: 4. The CDR3 sequence is 14 residues long. CDR3 loop: CASSGQGADGELFF. The DNA for the CDR3 is TGCGCCAGCAGTGGACAGGGGGCGGACGGGGAGCTGTTTTTT.

The chain has TRBV6-4 and TRBJ2-5; 12 bases align to TRBD2. J gave up 3 bases and V 4 bases, and 18 bases lay outside the gene matches. Germline V gene sequence: CDR1 MRHNA, CDR2 SNTAGT. The CDR3 covers 20 residues. The CDR3 nucleotides read TGTGCCAGCAGTGCCCTGAAGGGACTAGCGGGCACCGGGAAAGAAGAGACCCAGTACTTC. Amino acids: CASSALKGLAGTGKEETQYF.

This chain connects TRBV28 to TRBJ2-1; 11 nucleotides line up with TRBD2. Trimming took 5 bases from V and 8 from J; bases not matched to a gene: 11. The CDR3 totals 16 residues. Germline CDR1 and CDR2: MDHEN and SYDVKM. The CDR3 region is CASSLPLAGGFYEQFF. The CDR3 nucleotides are TGTGCCAGCAGTCTTCCCCTAGCGGGAGGTTTTTATGAGCAGTTCTTC.

This clone appeared once. The rearrangement links TRBV28 to TRBJ1-5; TRBD1 aligns across 7 bases. In germline, CDR1 is MDHEN, CDR2 SYDVKM. The CDR3 runs to 17 residues. J lost 0 bases, V lost 5 bases, and 10 bases had no gene match. The CDR3 loop is CASSPGQQVLSNQPQHF. Written as DNA, the CDR3 is TGTGCCAGCAGTCCGGGACAGCAGGTCCTTAGCAATCAGCCCCAGCATTTT.